This entry concerns a single TCR beta chain. V dropped 5 bases and J dropped 4 bases, with 15 bases sitting between them. This CDR3 spans 14 amino acids. From blood CD8+ and CD4+ T cells, TCR beta sequences were generated. Random hexamers served to reverse transcribe roughly 0.5 to 1 ug RNA. TCRdb called the immunoSEQ multiplex PCR reads again in MiXCR, with one record for every CDR3 protein. The data contain under 200,000 distinct CDR3 sequences, 95% of them singletons. This record comes from a study of CD8 T cells in Susac syndrome. Sequenced sample: CD8+ T cells from PBMCs. V gene TRBV12-3 or TRBV12-4 combines with J gene TRBJ2-7; a possible D gene is TRBD2 (5 bases). The origin of this receptor is a human donor with Susac syndrome. Here the CDR3 DNA reads TGTGCCAGCAGTCAAGAGTATAGCGCATACGAGCAGTACTTC. It specifies CASSQEYSAYEQYF.